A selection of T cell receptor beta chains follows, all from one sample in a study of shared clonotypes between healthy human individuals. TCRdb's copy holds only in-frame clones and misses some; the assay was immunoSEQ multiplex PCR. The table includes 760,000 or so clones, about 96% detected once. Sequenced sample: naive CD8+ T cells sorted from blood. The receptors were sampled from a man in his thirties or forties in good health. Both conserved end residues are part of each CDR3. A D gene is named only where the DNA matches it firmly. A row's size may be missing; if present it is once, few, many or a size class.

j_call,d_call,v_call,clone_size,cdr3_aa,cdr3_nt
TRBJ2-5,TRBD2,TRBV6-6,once,CASSYLAGEETQYF,TGTGCCAGCAGTTACTTGGCGGGAGAGGAGACCCAGTACTTC
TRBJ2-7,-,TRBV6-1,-,CASSGMTPVRYEQYF,TGTGCCAGCAGCGGAATGACACCGGTTAGGTACGAGCAGTACTTC
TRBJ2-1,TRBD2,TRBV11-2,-,CASSLGLAGLGYNEQFF,TGTGCCAGCAGCTTAGGACTAGCGGGATTGGGGTACAATGAGCAGTTCTTC
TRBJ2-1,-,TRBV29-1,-,CSVDTPTYNEQFF,TGCAGCGTTGATACCCCCACCTACAATGAGCAGTTCTTC
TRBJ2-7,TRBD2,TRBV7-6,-,CASSLEAGGLYEQYF,TGTGCCAGCAGCTTAGAAGCGGGAGGCCTCTACGAGCAGTACTTC
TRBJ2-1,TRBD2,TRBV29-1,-,CSVEDTSGIVNEQFF,TGCAGCGTTGAAGATACGAGCGGGATCGTCAATGAGCAGTTCTTC
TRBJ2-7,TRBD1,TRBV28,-,CASSFPVTGGTYEQYF,TGTGCCAGCAGTTTCCCCGTGACAGGGGGGACCTACGAGCAGTACTTC
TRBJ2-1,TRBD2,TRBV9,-,CASSPLSGRGNEQFF,TGTGCCAGCAGCCCCCTTAGCGGGAGGGGAAATGAGCAGTTCTTC
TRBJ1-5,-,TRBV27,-,CASSLRLADNQPQHF,TGTGCCAGCAGTTTAAGGTTGGCAGACAATCAGCCCCAGCATTTT
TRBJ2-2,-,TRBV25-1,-,CASSARATGELFF,TGTGCCAGCAGTGCGAGGGCCACCGGGGAGCTGTTTTTT
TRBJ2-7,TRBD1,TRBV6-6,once,CASSTRRPGGVYEQYF,TGTGCCAGCAGCACACGCCGACCAGGGGGCGTCTACGAGCAGTACTTC
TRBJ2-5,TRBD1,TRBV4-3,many,CASSQDAGTGEGAQYF,TGCGCCAGCAGCCAAGATGCTGGGACAGGGGAGGGTGCCCAGTACTTC
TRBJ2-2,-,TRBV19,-,CASSISSSALLGELFF,TGTGCCAGTAGTATAAGTTCTAGCGCCTTACTCGGGGAGCTGTTTTTT
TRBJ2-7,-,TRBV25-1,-,CASSRSFDYEQYF,TGTGCCAGCTCGAGGAGTTTCGACTACGAGCAGTACTTC
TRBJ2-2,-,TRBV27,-,CASSPTRGAGELFF,TGTGCCAGCAGTCCCACTCGGGGAGCCGGGGAGCTGTTTTTT
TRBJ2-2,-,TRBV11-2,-,CASCRGTNTGELFF,TGTGCCAGCTGTCGGGGCACAAACACCGGGGAGCTGTTTTTT
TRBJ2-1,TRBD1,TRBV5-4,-,CASSWNRGRDEQFF,TGTGCCAGCAGCTGGAACAGGGGGCGGGATGAGCAGTTCTTC
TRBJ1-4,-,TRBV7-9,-,CASSLALRGEEKLFF,TGTGCCAGCAGCTTAGCATTGAGGGGGGAGGAAAAACTGTTTTTT
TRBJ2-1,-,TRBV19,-,CASSVYNEQFF,TGTGCCAGTAGTGTATACAATGAGCAGTTCTTC
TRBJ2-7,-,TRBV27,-,CASSEIGQGYEQYF,TGTGCCAGCAGCGAAATAGGGCAGGGCTACGAGCAGTACTTC
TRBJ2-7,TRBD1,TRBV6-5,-,CASSSTGEEQYF,TGTGCCAGCAGTTCGACAGGGGAAGAGCAGTACTTC
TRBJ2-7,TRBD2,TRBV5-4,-,CASSPGLADYEQYF,TGTGCCAGCAGCCCGGGACTAGCAGACTACGAGCAGTACTTC
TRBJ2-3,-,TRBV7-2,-,CASSKEYGTQYF,TGTGCCAGCAGCAAGGAGTACGGTACGCAGTATTTT
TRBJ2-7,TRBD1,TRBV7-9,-,CASSRLPRDRGRGEQYF,TGTGCCAGCAGCCGCCTTCCCCGGGACAGGGGGCGCGGCGAGCAGTACTTC
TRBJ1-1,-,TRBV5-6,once,CASAGMNTEAFF,TGTGCCAGCGCTGGAATGAACACTGAAGCTTTCTTT
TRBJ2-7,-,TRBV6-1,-,CASREGRGGRATYEQYF,TGTGCCAGCAGGGAAGGAAGGGGTGGTCGGGCGACCTACGAGCAGTACTTC
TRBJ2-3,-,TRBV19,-,CASSIGGGDTQYF,TGTGCCAGTAGTATTGGCGGTGGAGATACGCAGTATTTT
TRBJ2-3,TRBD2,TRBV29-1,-,CSVLTSGRDADTQYF,TGCAGCGTCCTGACTAGCGGGAGGGATGCAGATACGCAGTATTTT
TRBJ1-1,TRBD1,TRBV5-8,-,CASSTLQTGGWDTEAFF,TGTGCCAGCAGCACACTACAGACAGGGGGCTGGGACACTGAAGCTTTCTTT
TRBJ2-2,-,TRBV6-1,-,CATAWGREPTGELFF,TGTGCCACCGCCTGGGGGCGGGAACCCACCGGGGAGCTGTTTTTT
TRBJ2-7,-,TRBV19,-,CASSIYGSSYEQYF,TGTGCCAGTAGTATATACGGGAGCTCCTACGAGCAGTACTTC
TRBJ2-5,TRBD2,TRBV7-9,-,CASSPRTSGPDQETQYF,TGTGCCAGCAGCCCGAGGACTAGCGGGCCAGACCAAGAGACCCAGTACTTC
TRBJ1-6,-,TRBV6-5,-,CASSTWRTDSPLHF,TGTGCCAGCAGTACCTGGAGGACCGATTCACCCCTCCACTTT
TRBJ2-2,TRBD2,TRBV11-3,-,CASSAPGGGLTGELFF,TGTGCCAGCAGCGCGCCGGGAGGGGGGCTCACCGGGGAGCTGTTTTTT
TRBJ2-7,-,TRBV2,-,CASGDSYEQYF,TGTGCCAGCGGAGACTCTTACGAGCAGTACTTC
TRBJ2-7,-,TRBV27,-,CASSLSFSGGESYEQYF,TGTGCCAGCAGTTTATCTTTCTCCGGGGGTGAGTCCTACGAGCAGTACTTC
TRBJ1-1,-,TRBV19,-,CASSTGPNTEAFF,TGTGCCAGTAGTACGGGACCTAACACTGAAGCTTTCTTT
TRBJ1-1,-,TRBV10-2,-,CATAGFEAFF,TGCGCCACGGCCGGCTTTGAAGCTTTCTTT
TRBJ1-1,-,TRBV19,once,CASSWGLNTEAFF,TGTGCCAGTAGCTGGGGGTTGAACACTGAAGCTTTCTTT
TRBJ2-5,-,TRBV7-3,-,CASSSAGQYQETQYF,TGTGCCAGCAGCTCGGCGGGTCAGTACCAAGAGACCCAGTACTTC
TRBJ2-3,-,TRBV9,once,CASSLGDTQYF,TGTGCCAGCAGCTTAGGGGATACGCAGTATTTT
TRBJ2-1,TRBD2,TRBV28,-,CASSLLREGNEQFF,TGTGCCAGCAGTTTATTGCGGGAGGGAAATGAGCAGTTCTTC
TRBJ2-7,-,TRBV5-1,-,CASSLPGGSSYEQYF,TGCGCCAGCAGCTTGCCCGGGGGCTCCTCCTACGAGCAGTACTTC
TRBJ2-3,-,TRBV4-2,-,CASSQDSLGGPGRGTDTQYF,TGTGCCAGCAGCCAAGATTCGTTGGGCGGACCGGGTAGAGGCACAGATACGCAGTATTTT
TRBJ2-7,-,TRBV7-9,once,CASSLEDPEQYF,TGTGCCAGCAGCTTGGAGGACCCCGAGCAGTACTTC
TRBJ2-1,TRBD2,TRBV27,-,CASREAGLYNEQFF,TGTGCCAGCAGGGAAGCGGGGCTTTACAATGAGCAGTTCTTC
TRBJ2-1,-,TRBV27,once,CASSLRLDTITKVFSYNEQFF,TGTGCCAGCAGTTTGAGACTGGACACCATTACCAAGGTTTTCTCCTACAATGAGCAGTTCTTC
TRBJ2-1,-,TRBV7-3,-,CASSDRGDEQFF,TGTGCCAGCAGCGACCGTGGCGATGAGCAGTTCTTC
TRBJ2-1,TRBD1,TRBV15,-,CATTRTGAGVHNEQFF,TGTGCCACCACCCGAACAGGGGCAGGGGTGCACAATGAGCAGTTCTTC